These T cell receptor beta chains were read from a single sample in a study of cytomegalovirus exposure and HLA in healthy donors. Profiling relied on immunoSEQ multiplex PCR, and the TCRdb table lists in-frame clones only, not all of them. The sample includes around 140,000 clones, over 60% of them seen just once. Input material: PBMCs. The receptors come from a woman aged 55-70 years in good health and CMV-seronegative. Each CDR3 is given with its conserved first and last residue. The D gene is left open where the match is weak. The size field is filled for only some rows; it gives once, few, many or a size class.

>TRBD2|few|TRBV7-9|TRBJ2-3
TGTGCCAGCAGCTTAGGTCGGGGGAGCGGAGCGGGGGATACGCAGTATTTT
CASSLGRGSGAGDTQYF
>NA|NA|TRBV27|TRBJ2-5
TGTGCCAGCAGCGGGTTTCAAGAGACCCAGTACTTC
CASSGFQETQYF
>NA|once|TRBV7-9|TRBJ1-2
TGTGCCAGCAGCTTAGATGGGGGGAACTATGGCTACACCTTC
CASSLDGGNYGYTF
>TRBD1|NA|TRBV5-6|TRBJ2-7
TGTGCCAGCAGCTTGTTAGCGGCAGGGGGCCGCTACGAGCAGTACTTC
CASSLLAAGGRYEQYF
>TRBD1|NA|TRBV19|TRBJ2-2
TGTGCCACCGCTGACAGGGGGCGGTCCGGGGAGCTGTTTTTT
CATADRGRSGELFF
>TRBD2|NA|TRBV4-3|TRBJ2-3
TGCGCCAGCAGCCAGACTAGCGGGGCAGATACGCAGTATTTT
CASSQTSGADTQYF
>TRBD2|NA|TRBV27|TRBJ2-1
TGTGCCAGCAACCCAACTAGCGGAGCACCCTCCTACAATGAGCAGTTCTTC
CASNPTSGAPSYNEQFF
>TRBD1|NA|TRBV28|TRBJ2-5
TGTGCCAGCTCCGGACAGGATGACGAGACCCAGTACTTC
CASSGQDDETQYF
>TRBD2|NA|TRBV28|TRBJ2-1
TGTGCCAGCCGACTAGCGGGGGCGCTGGAGCAGTTCTTC
CASRLAGALEQFF
>NA|NA|TRBV7-2|TRBJ2-7
TGTGCCAGCAGCCCAGTGGGGGGTGGAGACTACGAGCAGTACTTC
CASSPVGGGDYEQYF
>NA|few|TRBV5-4|TRBJ1-1
TGTGCCAGCAGCCGCGACACAGGAAACACTGAAGCTTTCTTT
CASSRDTGNTEAFF
>NA|NA|TRBV28|TRBJ1-1
TGTGCCAGCAGTCCCTTAGCGGCAGAAGCTTTCTTT
CASSPLAAEAFF
>NA|NA|TRBV19|TRBJ1-5
TGTGCCAGTAGTGTTAGCTTTTATCAGCCCCAGCATTTT
CASSVSFYQPQHF
>NA|NA|TRBV11-1|TRBJ1-1
TGTGCCAGCAGCTTAGTTGGACAGAACACTGAAGCTTTCTTT
CASSLVGQNTEAFF
>TRBD1|NA|TRBV6-1|TRBJ1-1
TGTGCCGGCAGGGGGCAAGGGCGGAACACTGAAGCTTTCTTT
CAGRGQGRNTEAFF
>TRBD1|NA|TRBV6-9|TRBJ1-2
TGTGCCAGCAGACGGACAGGGGATGGCTACACCTTC
CASRRTGDGYTF
>TRBD2|NA|TRBV7-6|TRBJ2-3
TGTGCCAGCAGCTTAGGCCCCTTGACTAGCGGGATCACAGATACGCAGTATTTT
CASSLGPLTSGITDTQYF
>NA|NA|TRBV7-9|TRBJ1-4
TGTGCCAGCAGCTTTTCCGGGTCTAATGAAAAACTGTTTTTT
CASSFSGSNEKLFF
>NA|few|TRBV5-1|TRBJ2-3
TGCGCCAGCAGCGGGGGCACAGCCAGCACAGATACGCAGTATTTT
CASSGGTASTDTQYF
>NA|NA|TRBV13|TRBJ1-6
TGTGCCAGCAGCTTGACACAGGCCTATAATTCACCCCTCCACTTT
CASSLTQAYNSPLHF
>NA|NA|TRBV6-5|TRBJ1-3
TGTGCCAGCAGTTACTCACAGTCTCCTGGAAACACCATATATTTT
CASSYSQSPGNTIYF
>TRBD1|NA|TRBV6-5|TRBJ2-3
TGTGCCAGCAGTCTCCGGGACAGCCCCACAGATACGCAGTATTTT
CASSLRDSPTDTQYF
>NA|NA|TRBV6-6|TRBJ2-5
TGTGCCAGCAGTTATGGCGGGGTCCAAGAGACCCAGTACTTC
CASSYGGVQETQYF
>TRBD2|NA|TRBV7-3|TRBJ2-5
TGTGCCAGCAGCCCCCTAGCGGGGGAGGTGGAGACCCAGTACTTC
CASSPLAGEVETQYF
>TRBD1|many|TRBV5-8|TRBJ1-4
TGTGCCAGCAGGATGACAGGGGTCGAAAAACTGTTTTTT
CASRMTGVEKLFF
>TRBD1|NA|TRBV28|TRBJ1-1
TGTGCCAGCACGGACAGGCGGGAAGCTTTCTTT
CASTDRREAFF
>NA|NA|TRBV5-1|TRBJ1-2
TGCGCCAGCAGTGGTACCGGGACAACGGGTTCCTATGGCTACACCTTC
CASSGTGTTGSYGYTF
>NA|few|TRBV5-1|TRBJ1-1
TGCGCCAGCAGGCGAACAGGGAACACTGAAGCTTTCTTT
CASRRTGNTEAFF
>TRBD2|NA|TRBV5-6|TRBJ2-5
TGTGCCAGCAGCTTTGGGGCGGGAGGGACCCAGTACTTC
CASSFGAGGTQYF
>TRBD1|few|TRBV6-6|TRBJ2-5
TGTGCCAGCAGTTACGGGACAGGAGGAAAAGAGACCCAGTACTTC
CASSYGTGGKETQYF
>NA|NA|TRBV2|TRBJ1-3
TGTGCCAGCAGTGTACTCCATCAAAACACCATATATTTT
CASSVLHQNTIYF
>TRBD1|NA|TRBV5-1|TRBJ1-2
TGCGCCAGCCGCCCCACCGGGACAGGGGGCAGTGGCTACACCTTC
CASRPTGTGGSGYTF
>NA|NA|TRBV9|TRBJ2-7
TGTGCCAGCAGCCCCACAGACGGGACAACTTACGCGCAGTACTTC
CASSPTDGTTYAQYF
>TRBD2|NA|TRBV7-2|TRBJ2-1
TGTGCCAGCAGCTTACCCCGTGAGCTAGCGGGGGGTAGCAACAATGAGCAGTTCTTC
CASSLPRELAGGSNNEQFF
>NA|NA|TRBV6-6|TRBJ2-5
TGTGCCAGCGAGGGGAGGCAGGGAGAAGAGACCCAGTACTTC
CASEGRQGEETQYF
>NA|NA|TRBV4-2|TRBJ2-5
TGTGCCAGCAGCCAGGAGACAGCCCTACAAGAGACCCAGTACTTC
CASSQETALQETQYF
>NA|NA|TRBV19|TRBJ2-3
TGTGCCAGTAGTATCGGTGACCGAACAGTTCCTACGCAGTATTTT
CASSIGDRTVPTQYF
>TRBD1|few|TRBV5-1|TRBJ1-2
TGCGCCAGCAGCTTGGATCGAGGGGGCGGTGGCTACACCTTC
CASSLDRGGGGYTF
>NA|NA|TRBV5-8|TRBJ2-4
TGTGCCAGCAGCTTGGTGGGTGGTGGAGGGTTTCAGTACTTC
CASSLVGGGGFQYF
>TRBD2|once|TRBV5-6|TRBJ2-3
TGTGCCAGCAGCTTGGGACTAGCGGGTGGCACAGATACGCAGTATTTT
CASSLGLAGGTDTQYF
>TRBD1|NA|TRBV7-2|TRBJ2-5
TGTGCCAGCAGCGGCCGGGACAGAGAGACCCAGTACTTC
CASSGRDRETQYF
>TRBD2|NA|TRBV7-8|TRBJ2-7
TGTGCCAGCAGCTATAAGCGGGACTCCTACGAGCAGTACTTC
CASSYKRDSYEQYF
>NA|NA|TRBV21-1|TRBJ2-7
TGTGCCAGCAGCAAAGTCAATTTGACTAGTTTTTTCGAGCAGTACTTC
CASSKVNLTSFFEQYF
>NA|NA|TRBV5-6|TRBJ2-7
TGTGCCAGCAGCTCCCGCCCGACTGGCTACGAGCAGTACTTC
CASSSRPTGYEQYF
>TRBD2|NA|TRBV19|TRBJ2-7
TGTGCCAGTAGTATAGAACTAGCGGCCTCCTACGAGCAGTACTTC
CASSIELAASYEQYF